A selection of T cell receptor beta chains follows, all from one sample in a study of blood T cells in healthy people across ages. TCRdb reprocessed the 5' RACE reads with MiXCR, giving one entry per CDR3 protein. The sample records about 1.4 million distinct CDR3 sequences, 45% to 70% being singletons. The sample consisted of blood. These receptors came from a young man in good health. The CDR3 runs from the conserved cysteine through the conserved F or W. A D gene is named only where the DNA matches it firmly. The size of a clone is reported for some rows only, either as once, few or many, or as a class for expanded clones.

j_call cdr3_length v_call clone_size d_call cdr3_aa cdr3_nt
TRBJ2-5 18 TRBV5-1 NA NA CASSLTEDSYNSQETQYF TGCGCCAGCAGCCTCACAGAGGACAGTTACAATTCCCAAGAGACCCAGTACTTC
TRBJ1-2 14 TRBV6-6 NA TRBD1 CASRNRDRVFGYTF TGTGCCAGCAGGAACCGGGACAGGGTGTTTGGCTACACCTTC
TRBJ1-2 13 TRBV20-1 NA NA CSARDPVKGGYTF TGCAGTGCTAGGGACCCAGTGAAGGGTGGCTACACCTTC
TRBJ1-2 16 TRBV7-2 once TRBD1 CASSPPRGQVGYGYTF TGTGCCAGCAGCCCTCCCCGGGGACAGGTGGGCTATGGCTACACCTTC
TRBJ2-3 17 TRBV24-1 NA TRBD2 CATSDHRGLASTDTQYF TGTGCCACCAGTGATCACCGGGGACTAGCTTCCACAGATACGCAGTATTTT
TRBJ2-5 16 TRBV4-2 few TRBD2 CASSQDTSGVPSTQYF TGTGCCAGCAGCCAAGATACTAGCGGGGTGCCATCGACCCAGTACTTC
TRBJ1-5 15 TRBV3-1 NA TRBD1 CASSPRDRGNQPQHF TGTGCCAGCAGTCCCCGGGACAGGGGAAATCAGCCCCAGCATTTT
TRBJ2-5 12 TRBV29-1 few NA CSGGPSAETQYF TGCAGCGGTGGGCCTAGCGCAGAGACCCAGTACTTC
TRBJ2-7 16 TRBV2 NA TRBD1 CASSAWGTGSGNEQYF TGTGCCAGCAGTGCCTGGGGGACAGGGAGCGGGAATGAGCAGTACTTC
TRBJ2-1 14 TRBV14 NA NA CASSKTGQYNEQFF TGTGCCAGCAGCAAGACTGGACAGTACAATGAGCAGTTCTTC
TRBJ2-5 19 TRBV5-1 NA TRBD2 CASSERVGRTSGGKETQYF TGCGCCAGCAGCGAACGAGTGGGTAGGACTAGCGGGGGTAAAGAGACCCAGTACTTC
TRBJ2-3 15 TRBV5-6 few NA CASSLVASSTDTQYF TGTGCCAGCAGCTTGGTTGCTTCTAGCACAGATACGCAGTATTTT